This passage covers 6 T cell receptor beta chains from one sample sequenced in a study of response to subunit inactivated influenza vaccine. TCRdb re-called the RT-PCR reads with MiXCR, one entry per CDR3 protein. Among 550,000 to 600,000 distinct CDR3 sequences listed, about an eighth were seen once. This specimen was PBMCs from blood, taken on the day of vaccination. These receptors all come from a man aged 50 to 59 who received an inactivated influenza vaccine.

This clonotype has more than one count but fewer than ten. The chain joins TRBV29-1 to TRBJ2-5; the D gene is possibly TRBD1 (6 bases). The CDR3 contains 12 residues. Trimming removed 4 bases at V and 5 bases at J, with 11 bases between. CDR1 is SQVTM, CDR2 ANQGSEA, per germline. CDR3 residues: CSVAGTRETQYF. Written as DNA, the CDR3 is TGCAGCGTTGCCGGGACACGGGAGACCCAGTACTTC.

This clonotype appeared many times. This chain connects TRBV9 to TRBJ2-3, with unresolved D. Deletions cut 0 bases from V and 3 bases from J, with 5 bases between. Germline V gene sequence: CDR1 SGDLS, CDR2 YYNGEE. CDR3 size: 13 residues. The CDR3 region is CASSVATTDTQYF. The CDR3 DNA is TGTGCCAGCAGCGTAGCTACGACAGATACGCAGTATTTT.

In this sample, this clonotype turned up a few times. The gene calls are TRBV6-2 or TRBV6-3 and TRBJ2-3; D gene ambiguous. The V end lost 6 bases, the J end lost 4 bases, and 11 bases lay between the germline ends. Germline-derived CDR1 and CDR2 are MNHEY and SVGEGT. The CDR3 sequence is 13 residues long. CDR3 bases: TGTGCCAGCAGCCGGTTAAATTCAGATACGCAGTATTTT. Its protein product is CASSRLNSDTQYF.

In the case of this clonotype: At one end the junction does not follow the germline gene, possibly because of a read error. V gene TRBV4-3 combines with J gene TRBJ1-1; D perhaps matches TRBD1 (5 bases). Germline CDR1 LGHNA, CDR2 YSLEER. CDR3 length equals 13 residues. The CDR3 bases are TGCGCCTGCAGTCAAGGGGAGATCACTGAAGCTTTCTTT. As protein: CACSQGEITEAFF.

This clonotype was found a few times. The chain employs TRBV7-3 and TRBJ2-2; the D call may be TRBD1 or TRBD2 (6 bases each). V was cut by 11 bases and J by 4 bases, with 11 bases left in between. This CDR3 has 12 residues. From germline, CDR1 is SGHTA and CDR2 FQGTGA. The CDR3 region has the DNA TGTGCCGTAGAGGGGGGCACCGGGGAGCTGTTTTTT. The encoded protein is CAVEGGTGELFF.

Details on this clonotype: The junction and the germline gene differ at one end; a read error may be behind it. V gene TRBV7-7 combines with J gene TRBJ2-2; 9 nucleotides match TRBD1. Germline assignment: CDR1 SSHAT and CDR2 FNYEAQ (reference sequence). The CDR3 extends over 17 amino acids. In DNA form, the CDR3 reads TGTGCTAGCAGCTTAGAGAACAGGGGGCCGGAGACCGGGGAGCTGTTTTTT. Protein: CASSLENRGPETGELFF.